This T cell receptor (beta chain) was identified during a study of identical twins (dated by TCRdb to the mid-2010s). With respect to the entire study: To test whether fetal clonotypes persist, the study used deep sequencing on TCR alpha and beta repertoires from monozygotic twins, unrelated adults of various ages, and cord blood. Replicate twin experiments were performed at different times using different library preparation protocols to rule out contamination. General conclusions and limits of the study: Excess twin sharing in beta out-of-frame sequences was weaker because fewer shared sequences lowered the signal-to-noise ratio. Conclusions relied on cross-sectional statistical analysis, since the same donors could not be followed over many years. Invariant T cells such as MAIT and iNKT could partly confound zero-insertion analyses, although diverse VJ usage argued against such confounding for most clonotypes. Abundant cord blood beta clonotypes carried fewer insertions; young adult naive repertoires showed a weaker similar trend, while memory repertoires showed none. In monozygotic twins, recombination models systematically underestimated out-of-frame TCR alpha sharing, but the models matched the sharing seen between unrelated individuals. Out-of-frame TCR alpha sequences shared between twins showed an excess of low generation-probability sequences compared with coincidental sharing between unrelated individuals.

Every donor in the study was a healthy Caucasian. Three pairs of female monozygotic twins, all aged about 18 to 30 years, were included in the twin cohort. CD4+ and CD8+ T cell populations were isolated with positive isolation kits from Invitrogen. Library preparation employed 5' RACE. Sequenced on an Illumina HiSeq 2000. Template switching introduced a universal primer binding site; the final cDNA contained a unique molecular identifier, enabling accurate counting of TCR cDNA molecules. Specific primers in the conserved constant-segment region were used to synthesize first-strand cDNA for TCR alpha and beta chains. Each cDNA library was double barcoded, with a SMART-Mk sample barcode plus Illumina barcodes, to control for contamination. Two successive PCR steps introduced TruSeq adapter sequences along with Illumina sample barcodes. The Illumina HiSeq platform was used with custom primers to sequence TCR alpha and beta cDNA libraries. Turning to the authors' computational methods: Unique molecular identifiers were extracted from raw reads with MiGEC, and CDR3 positions were determined with MiXCR. Recombination models were inferred per individual with the repgenHMM and IGoR tools using an EM algorithm. Shared clonotype analysis was performed with the tcR package in R, normalizing sharing by the product of cloneset sizes. To study raw recombination without the effects of thymic and clonal selection, out-of-frame nonproductive sequences were analyzed. Using fastp trimming at Q25 and MiXCR clonotype assembly, TCRdb reanalyzed the public sequencing data and kept in-frame beta chains. Each record represents a unique CDR3 protein, reported with the most common genes and DNA among its rows. In this record, the V and J calls reflect TCRdb's handling and not the investigators' own analysis. The table for this sample lists approximately 300,000 distinct CDR3 sequences; roughly 10% of them were counted only once. Under 7.5% of the sample lies in the top ten.

Comment on this clonotype: This clone's antigen is unknown. Base qualities are not at hand, and no much larger clone is one base apart.

These sequences were also reported in another study, on yellow fever vaccine responses in identical twins. As that second paper reports: The authors reported that the T cell response to vaccination in identical twins appeared partly convergent and partly personalized. The study precisely tracked vaccine-responding T cell clones in identical twins.

Sequenced sample: CD8+ T cells sorted from blood. This TCR was sampled from a woman aged 18 to 35 in good health.

The CDR3 amino acid sequence is: CAWSVGSSSYEQYF. The DNA sequence follows: TGTGCCTGGAGTGTTGGCAGTTCCTCCTACGAGCAGTACTTC. The V and J genes are TRBV30 and TRBJ2-7, with the D gene not clear enough to name. From the cysteine through the phenylalanine, the CDR3 covers 14 amino acids. The retained sequence is limited to the CDR3, 42 bases, with the frame set at the first base. The germline V gene encodes CDR1 GTSNPN and CDR2 SVGIG (reference sequence). Trimming removed 0 bases from V and 0 bases from J, leaving 9 bases between the germline ends. Extended through the reference TRBV30 and TRBJ2-7 proteins, this CDR3 yields the full variable domain: SQTIHQWPATLVQPVGSPLSLECTVEGTSNPNLYWYRQAAGRGLQLLFYSVGIGQISSEVPQNLSASRPQDRQFILSSKKLLLSDSGFYLCAWSVGSSSYEQYFGPGTRLTVT.